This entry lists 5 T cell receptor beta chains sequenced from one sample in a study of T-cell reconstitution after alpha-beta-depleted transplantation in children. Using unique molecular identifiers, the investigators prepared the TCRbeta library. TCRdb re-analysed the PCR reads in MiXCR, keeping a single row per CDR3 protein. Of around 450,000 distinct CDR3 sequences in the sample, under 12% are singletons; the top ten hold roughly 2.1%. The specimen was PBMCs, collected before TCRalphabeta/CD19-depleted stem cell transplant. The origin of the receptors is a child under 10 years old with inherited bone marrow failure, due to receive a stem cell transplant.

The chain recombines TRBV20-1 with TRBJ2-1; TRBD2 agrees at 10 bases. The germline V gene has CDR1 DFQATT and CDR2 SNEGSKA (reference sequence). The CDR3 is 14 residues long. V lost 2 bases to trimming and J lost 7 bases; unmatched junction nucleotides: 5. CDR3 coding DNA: TGCAGTGCTAGAAGCGGGAGGGTGGAGAATGAGCAGTTCTTC. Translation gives CSARSGRVENEQFF.

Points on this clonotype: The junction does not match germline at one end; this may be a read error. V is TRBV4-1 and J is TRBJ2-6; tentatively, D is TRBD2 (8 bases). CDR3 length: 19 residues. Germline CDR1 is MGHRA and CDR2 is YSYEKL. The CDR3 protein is CASSLLPSGSQGGANVPTF. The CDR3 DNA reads TGCGCCAGCAGCCTACTTCCTAGCGGGTCGCAGGGGGGGGCCAACGTCCCGACTTTC.

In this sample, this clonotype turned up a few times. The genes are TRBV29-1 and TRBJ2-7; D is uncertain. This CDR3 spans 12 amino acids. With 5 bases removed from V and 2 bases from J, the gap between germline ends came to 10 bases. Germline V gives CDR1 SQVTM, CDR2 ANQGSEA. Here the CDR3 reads CSVRKATYEQYF. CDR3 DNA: TGCAGCGTTCGAAAGGCTACCTACGAGCAGTACTTC.

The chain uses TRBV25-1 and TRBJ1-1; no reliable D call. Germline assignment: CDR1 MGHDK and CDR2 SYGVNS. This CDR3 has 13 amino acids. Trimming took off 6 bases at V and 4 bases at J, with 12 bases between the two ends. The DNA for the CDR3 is TGTGCCAGCAGGAACACCTACGGCACTGAAGCTTTCTTT. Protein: CASRNTYGTEAFF. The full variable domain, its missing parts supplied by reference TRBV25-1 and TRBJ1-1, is EADIYQTPRYLVIGTGKKITLECSQTMGHDKMYWYQQDPGMELHLIHYSYGVNSTEKGDLSSESTVSRIRTEHFPLTLESARPSHTSQYLCASRNTYGTEAFFGQGTRLTVV.

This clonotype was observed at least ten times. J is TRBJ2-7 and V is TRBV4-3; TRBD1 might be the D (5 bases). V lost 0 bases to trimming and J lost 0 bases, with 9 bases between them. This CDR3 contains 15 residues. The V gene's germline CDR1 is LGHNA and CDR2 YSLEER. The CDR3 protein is CASSQDQGYSYEQYF. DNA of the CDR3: TGCGCCAGCAGCCAAGATCAGGGTTACTCCTACGAGCAGTACTTC.